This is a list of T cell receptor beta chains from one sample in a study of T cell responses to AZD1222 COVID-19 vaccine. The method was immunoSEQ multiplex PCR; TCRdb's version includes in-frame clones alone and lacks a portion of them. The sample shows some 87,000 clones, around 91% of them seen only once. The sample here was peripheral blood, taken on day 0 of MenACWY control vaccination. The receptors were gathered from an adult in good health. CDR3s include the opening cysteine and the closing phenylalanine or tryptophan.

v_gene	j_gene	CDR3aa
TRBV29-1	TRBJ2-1	CSVHDRDNEQFF
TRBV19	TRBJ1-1	CASSIVRNTEAFF
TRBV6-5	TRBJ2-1	CASSYSPGARPSEQFF
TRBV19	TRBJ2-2	CASSAAGSNTGELFF
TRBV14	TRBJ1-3	CASSQQGFEHTIYF
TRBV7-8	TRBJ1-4	CASSSSGALSEKLFF
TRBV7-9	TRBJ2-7	CASSPRAGRSYEQYF
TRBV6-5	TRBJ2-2	CASRQNTGELFF
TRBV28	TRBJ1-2	CASSRTGGSYGYTF
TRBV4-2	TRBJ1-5	CASSQEMDAGQPQHF
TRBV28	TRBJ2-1	CASRVGGGDEQFF
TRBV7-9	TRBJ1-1	CASSLATTGNTEAFF
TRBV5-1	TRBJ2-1	CASSLAFLHEQFF